Presented here are 18 T cell receptor beta chains from one specimen sequenced in a study of cytomegalovirus exposure and HLA in healthy donors. It was with 60 Vbeta and 13 Jbeta primers that the PCR ran. Libraries were prepared by immunoSEQ multiplex PCR; TCRdb keeps only in-frame clonotypes and omits some of them. The data hold over 150,000 clones, with 80% to 85% observed a single time. What was sequenced was PBMCs. Source of these receptors: a boy between 2 and 10 years old in good health and CMV-seronegative.

CDR3 protein: CASSNPTRGAYEQYF. The CDR3 DNA reads as TGTGCCAGCAGCAACCCGACTAGGGGAGCCTACGAGCAGTACTTC. The rearrangement joins TRBV6-1 to TRBJ2-7, with TRBD2 as a possible D gene (6 bases). Trimming shortened V by 6 bases and J by 2 bases, and 17 bases separated the two germline ends. There are 15 residues in the CDR3. Germline CDR1 MNHNS, CDR2 SASEGT.

The chain employs TRBV27 and TRBJ2-3, with TRBD2 identical over 10 bases. V was clipped by 6 bases and J by 6 bases; unmatched bases: 15. Germline V gives CDR1 MNHEY, CDR2 SMNVEV (reference sequence). The CDR3 is made up of 17 amino acids. CDR3 sequence (DNA): TGTGCCAGCAGCCTCAGACCGATAGCGGGAGGATGGGATACGCAGTATTTT. It translates to CASSLRPIAGGWDTQYF.

The chain uses TRBV6-1 and TRBJ2-7, with D uncertain. Trimming removed 6 bases from V and 5 bases from J, with 14 bases in between. Germline assignment: CDR1 MNHNS and CDR2 SASEGT. The CDR3 spans 13 residues. The CDR3 here is CASRPSSGDEQYF. For the CDR3, the DNA is TGTGCCAGCAGGCCCTCCAGTGGTGACGAGCAGTACTTC.

In DNA, the CDR3 is TGTGCCAGCAGCTTCCCAGCGGGAGGGCCGCCGGGAGAGACCCAGTACTTC. Translated: CASSFPAGGPPGETQYF. The rearrangement joins TRBV7-9 to TRBJ2-5; 10 bases align to TRBD2. Germline V gene lookup returns CDR1 SEHNR and CDR2 FQNEAQ (reference sequence). The CDR3 runs to 17 residues. V shed 3 bases, J shed 4 bases, and the junction held 11 bases outside the gene matches.

The V and J genes are TRBV5-1 and TRBJ2-7; 10 nucleotides align to TRBD1. CDR1 is SGHRS, CDR2 YFSETQ, per germline. Trimming cost V 2 bases and J 5 bases; bases outside gene matches: 7. CDR3 length: 15 residues. CDR3 region: CASSFNGDRGHEQYF. The CDR3 DNA sequence: TGCGCCAGCAGCTTTAATGGGGACAGGGGTCACGAGCAGTACTTC.

The V and J genes are TRBV5-5 and TRBJ1-2; D not resolved. This CDR3 has 11 residues. CDR1 is SGHKS and CDR2 is YYEKEE in the germline V gene (reference sequence). Trimming left V 4 bases short and J 3 bases short, with 4 bases between. The CDR3 loop reads CASSPDYGYTF. Here the CDR3 DNA reads TGTGCCAGCAGCCCAGACTATGGCTACACCTTC.

The chain carries TRBV20-1 and TRBJ1-3; no clear D gene. V lost 6 bases and J lost 4, with 7 bases in between. Germline V CDR1 and CDR2: DFQATT, SNEGSKA (reference sequence). CDR3 length: 11 residues. The CDR3, as DNA: TGCAGTGCGACACCAGGAAACACCATATATTTT. Translating gives CSATPGNTIYF.

The chain couples TRBV5-4 to TRBJ2-3; TRBD2 matches 7 bases. In germline, CDR1 is SGHNT, CDR2 YYREEE (reference sequence). Trimming took 9 bases from V and 0 from J; bases not matched to a gene: 13. The CDR3 is made up of 16 amino acids. This chain's CDR3 is CATNSRLAVSTDTQYF. CDR3 in DNA: TGTGCCACCAACTCGAGACTAGCCGTTAGCACAGATACGCAGTATTTT.

The chain has TRBV4-1 and TRBJ2-1; 9 nucleotides line up with TRBD1. Germline V gives CDR1 MGHRA, CDR2 YSYEKL. The junction had 6 bases not matched to a gene; V was cut back by 3 bases and J by 0 bases. The CDR3 totals 17 residues. The CDR3, as DNA: TGCGCCAGCAGCCACACAGGGGGCTTTAGCTCCTACAATGAGCAGTTCTTC. Translation: CASSHTGGFSSYNEQFF.

The CDR3 DNA follows: TGTGCCAGCATAGGGACGACTAGCCCCACAGATACGCAGTATTTT. This encodes CASIGTTSPTDTQYF. This rearrangement joins TRBV2 to TRBJ2-3, with 7 bases identical to TRBD2. Germline CDR1 is SNHLY and CDR2 is FYNNEI. V dropped 7 bases and J dropped 2; count of bases not matched to a gene: 9. This CDR3 contains 15 residues.

The chain joins TRBV19 to TRBJ1-4, with D unresolved. The CDR3 spans 11 residues. V lost 9 bases and J lost 10, with 12 bases in between. Germline V lookup: CDR1 LNHDA, CDR2 SQIVND (reference sequence). DNA of the CDR3: TGTGCCAGCTCCACCTTCGGAAAACTGTTTTTT. It yields the protein CASSTFGKLFF.

The count of this clone is one. The chain combines TRBV7-9 with TRBJ2-5; D uncertain. Germline loops: CDR1 SEHNR, CDR2 FQNEAQ (reference sequence). The CDR3 extends over 14 amino acids. V lost 1 base and J lost 2, with 8 bases in between. CDR3 region: CASSLDPSQETQYF. The CDR3 nucleotides read TGTGCCAGCAGCTTAGACCCCAGTCAAGAGACCCAGTACTTC.

In this sample, this clone turned up a few times. The rearrangement uses TRBV2 and TRBJ2-1; TRBD2 matches 10 bases. The germline V gene encodes CDR1 SNHLY and CDR2 FYNNEI. The CDR3 runs 15 residues. J gave up 7 bases and V 6 bases, and 9 bases lay outside the gene matches. The DNA of the CDR3 is TGTGCCAGCAGCGCCCTAGCGGGAGCTTCAAATGAGCAGTTCTTC. Amino acids: CASSALAGASNEQFF.

CDR3 sequence reads: CASSLTANNSNQPQHF. DNA of the CDR3: TGCGCCAGCAGCTTGACAGCTAATAATAGCAATCAGCCCCAGCATTTT. The chain carries TRBV5-1 and TRBJ1-5; D is unresolved. Germline V gives CDR1 SGHRS, CDR2 YFSETQ. V dropped 1 base and J dropped 0 bases, with 11 bases sitting between them. This CDR3 is built from 16 residues.

The chain carries TRBV6-5 and TRBJ2-1; 9 bases match TRBD1. CDR1 is MNHEY and CDR2 is SVGAGI in the germline V gene. Trimming at V came to 6 bases and at J to 7 bases, leaving 4 bases not matched to a gene. The CDR3 has 13 residues. DNA of the CDR3: TGTGCCAGCAGACAGGGGGCGGGGAATGAGCAGTTCTTC. Its protein is CASRQGAGNEQFF.

V is TRBV27 and J is TRBJ1-4, with D tentatively TRBD1 (5 bases). The CDR3 has 16 residues. The V gene lost 5 bases and the J gene lost 8 bases, with 21 bases spanning the gap. Germline values: CDR1 MNHEY, CDR2 SMNVEV (reference sequence). The CDR3 bases are TGTGCCAGCAGTCTGACCTACGGGACTGAGGGGGAAAAACTGTTTTTT. This codes for CASSLTYGTEGEKLFF. The whole variable domain, remainder taken from reference TRBV27 and TRBJ1-4, is EAQVTQNPRYLITVTGKKLTVTCSQNMNHEYMSWYRQDPGLGLRQIYYSMNVEVTDKGDVPEGYKVSRKEKRNFPLILESPSPNQTSLYFCASSLTYGTEGEKLFFGSGTQLSVL.

The V gene is TRBV30, the J gene TRBJ1-1; a weak D match, TRBD1 (6 bases). CDR1 and CDR2 (germline): GTSNPN, SVGIG (reference sequence). Between the trimmed V and J ends, which lost 2 bases and 9 bases, there was a span of 16 bases. The CDR3 sequence is 13 residues long. The CDR3 region has the DNA TGTGCCTGGAGTAGCGGGGGAGGGGGTAAAGCTTTCTTT. Protein: CAWSSGGGGKAFF.

The rearrangement uses TRBV11-2 and TRBJ2-7; 8 nucleotides align to TRBD1. Germline V gene lookup returns CDR1 SGHAT and CDR2 FQNNGV. The V gene end was trimmed by 4 bases and the J gene end by 0 bases; junction bases not matched to a gene: 8. CDR3 length equals 16 residues. In DNA, the CDR3 is TGTGCCAGCAGCTCCCTCGGGACAGGTAGCTCCTACGAGCAGTACTTC. Translating gives CASSSLGTGSSYEQYF. Together with reference TRBV11-2 and TRBJ2-7, the CDR3 gives the full variable domain: EAGVAQSPRYKIIEKRQSVAFWCNPISGHATLYWYQQILGQGPKLLIQFQNNGVVDDSQLPKDRFSAERLKGVDSTLKIQPAKLEDSAVYLCASSSLGTGSSYEQYFGPGTRLTVT.